This TCR beta chain was sequenced for a study of human T cells and chemical hapten exposure. Looking at the study overall: TCR yields per sample varied, mainly owing to small pooled library volume differences. Study-wide findings and caveats: DPC sensitization did not alter TCRs above 1 in 1000 frequency.

Attachment of unique molecular identifiers to individual cDNA molecules was performed in the library. Original data processing: Samples contained a median of roughly 93,000 TCRs, with a range of roughly 20,000 to 690,600. TCRdb re-called the RACE reads with MiXCR, one entry per CDR3 protein. The V and J calls come from TCRdb's annotation, not from the publication. The sample carries approximately 44,000 distinct CDR3 sequences, around 4.5% recorded once. Time point given: healthy volunteer bleed at 2 weeks. Total RNA came from unfractionated whole blood. As to this clonotype: The antigen is unknown. One end of the junction fails to match germline, which may point to a read error.

The CDR3 has 14 amino acids. Germline V gives CDR1 MNHNS, CDR2 SASEGT. Material: whole blood. This chain links TRBV6-1 with TRBJ1-1, with 10 bases fitting TRBD1. The receptor was derived from a human donor in good health. Some clones in this sample may be carry-over from other donors' samples. The CDR3 reads CTSRRTGGNTEAFF. In DNA, the CDR3 is TGTACCAGCAGGCGGACAGGGGGGAACACTGAAGCTTTCTTT.